This T cell receptor beta chain was found in a study of vaccination effects on CD4 cells after COVID-19. Germline lookup yields CDR1 MNHEY and CDR2 SVGAGI. The V end was cut by 6 bases, the J end by 0 bases, with 11 bases between. CDR3 length equals 15 residues. The data were produced by immunoSEQ multiplex PCR, yet TCRdb's version contains in-frame clones alone and is incomplete. Here the sample spans more than 35,000 clones, approximately 80% being singletons. On this clone itself: The antigen is unknown.

Sequencing was preceded by expansion of antigen-specific CD4+ T cells with viral peptide pools in the ViraFEST assay. It was after nine to ten days of culture that CD4+ T cells were isolated. Vaccine administered to participants consisted of two doses of either BNT162b2 or mRNA-1273. The TCR comes from a human donor who received a COVID-19 vaccine. Some clones in this sample may be carry-over from other donors' samples. Sequencing used CD4+ T cells from PBMCs cultured with HCoV-NL63 spike peptides, obtained after COVID-19 vaccination. V is TRBV6-5 and J is TRBJ2-2; D assignment may be TRBD1 or TRBD2 (7 bases each). CDR3 coding DNA: TGTGCCAGCAGGGGAGGGGGCGCGAACACCGGGGAGCTGTTTTTT. Translated: CASRGGGANTGELFF.